The TCR beta chain under discussion was sequenced for a study of radiation and T cells in renal cell carcinoma. As for treatment: treatment-naive control, cytoreductive nephrectomy. The germline V gene encodes CDR1 SGHTA and CDR2 FQGNSA. CDR3 size: 16 residues. Trimming took 5 bases from V and 4 from J; bases not matched to a gene: 10. A note on this clone: The antigen remains unidentified.

Profiled with immunoSEQ multiplex PCR; TCRdb holds only in-frame clones, not every one. In the table there are 24,000 or so clones, over 50% of which are singletons. Study results and caveats: Irradiated tumors held more dominant CDR3 motifs than control tumors.

Here the sequenced sample was tumor tissue, taken from a patient whose treatment was nephrectomy without radiotherapy. This clonotype was sampled from a human donor with renal cell carcinoma. The V call is TRBV7-2, the J call TRBJ2-1; 8 bases fit TRBD2. CDR3 in amino acids: CASSSGSGGRYNEQFF. The CDR3 nucleotides are TGTGCCAGCAGCAGCGGGAGCGGGGGCCGTTACAATGAGCAGTTCTTC. Filled out from reference TRBV7-2 and TRBJ2-1, the complete variable domain reads GAGVSQSPSNKVTEKGKDVELRCDPISGHTALYWYRQSLGQGLEFLIYFQGNSAPDKSGLPSDRFSAERTGGSVSTLTIQRTQQEDSAVYLCASSSGSGGRYNEQFFGPGTRLTVL.